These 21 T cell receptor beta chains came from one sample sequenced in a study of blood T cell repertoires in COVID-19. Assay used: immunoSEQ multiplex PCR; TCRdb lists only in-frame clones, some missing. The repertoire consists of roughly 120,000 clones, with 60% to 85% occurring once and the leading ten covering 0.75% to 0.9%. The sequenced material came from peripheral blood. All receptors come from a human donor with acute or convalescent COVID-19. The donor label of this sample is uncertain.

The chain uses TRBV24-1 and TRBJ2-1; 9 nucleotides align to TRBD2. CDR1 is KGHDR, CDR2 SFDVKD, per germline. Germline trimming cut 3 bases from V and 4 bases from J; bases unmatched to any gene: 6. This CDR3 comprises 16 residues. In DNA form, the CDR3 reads TGTGCCACCAGTGATCCCGGCGGGGGGGAATACAATGAGCAGTTCTTC. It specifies CATSDPGGGEYNEQFF.

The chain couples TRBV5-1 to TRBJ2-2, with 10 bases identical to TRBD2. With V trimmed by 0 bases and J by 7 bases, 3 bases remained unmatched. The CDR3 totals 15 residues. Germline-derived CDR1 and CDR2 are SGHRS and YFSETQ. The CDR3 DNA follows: TGCGCCAGCAGCTTGGAGGCTAGCGGGGGCGGGGAGCTGTTTTTT. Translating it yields CASSLEASGGGELFF.

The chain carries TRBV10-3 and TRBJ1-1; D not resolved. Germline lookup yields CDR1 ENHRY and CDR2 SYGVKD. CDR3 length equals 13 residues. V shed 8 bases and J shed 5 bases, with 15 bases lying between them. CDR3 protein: CAIRPGKRTEAFF. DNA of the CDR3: TGTGCCATCCGTCCGGGAAAACGGACTGAAGCTTTCTTT.

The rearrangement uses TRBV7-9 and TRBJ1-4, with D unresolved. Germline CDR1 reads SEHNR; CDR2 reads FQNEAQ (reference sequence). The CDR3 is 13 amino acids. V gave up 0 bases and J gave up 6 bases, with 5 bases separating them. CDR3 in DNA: TGTGCCAGCAGCTTAGCTATCCATGAAAAACTGTTTTTT. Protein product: CASSLAIHEKLFF.

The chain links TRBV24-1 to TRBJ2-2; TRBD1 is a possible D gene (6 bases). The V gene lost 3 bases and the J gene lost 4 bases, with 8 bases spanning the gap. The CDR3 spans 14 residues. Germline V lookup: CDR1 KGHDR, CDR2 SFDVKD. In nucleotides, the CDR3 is TGTGCCACCAGTGATCAGGGGACCACCGGGGAGCTGTTTTTT. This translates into CATSDQGTTGELFF.

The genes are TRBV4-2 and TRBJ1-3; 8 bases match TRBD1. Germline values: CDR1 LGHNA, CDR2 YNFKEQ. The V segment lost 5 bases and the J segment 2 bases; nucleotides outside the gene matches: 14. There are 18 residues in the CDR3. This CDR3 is CASSRARTGLDTGNTIYF. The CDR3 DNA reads TGTGCCAGCAGCAGGGCCAGGACAGGGCTCGATACTGGAAACACCATATATTTT.

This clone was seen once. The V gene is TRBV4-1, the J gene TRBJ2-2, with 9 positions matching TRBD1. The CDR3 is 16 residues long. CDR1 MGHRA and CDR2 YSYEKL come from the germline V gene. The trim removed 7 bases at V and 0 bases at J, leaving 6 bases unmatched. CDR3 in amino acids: CASTPGQGANTGELFF. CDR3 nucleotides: TGCGCCAGCACCCCGGGACAGGGCGCGAACACCGGGGAGCTGTTTTTT.

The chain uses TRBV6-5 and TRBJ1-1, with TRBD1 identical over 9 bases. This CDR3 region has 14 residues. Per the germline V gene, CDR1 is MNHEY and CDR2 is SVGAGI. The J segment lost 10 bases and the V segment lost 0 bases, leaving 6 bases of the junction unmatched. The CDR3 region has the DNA TGTGCCAGCAGTTACTCCGGGACAGGGAAAGGAGCTTTCTTT. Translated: CASSYSGTGKGAFF.

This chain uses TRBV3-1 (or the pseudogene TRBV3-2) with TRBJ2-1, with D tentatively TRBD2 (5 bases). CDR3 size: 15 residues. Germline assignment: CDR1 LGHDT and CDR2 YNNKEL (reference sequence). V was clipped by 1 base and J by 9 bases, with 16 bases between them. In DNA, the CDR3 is TGTGCCAGCAGCCAAGGGACCTTCGGTGCGGGTGAGCAGTTCTTC. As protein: CASSQGTFGAGEQFF.

CDR3 loop: CASSPGGTSGTNEQFF. DNA for the CDR3: TGCGCCAGCAGCCCGGGTGGGACTAGCGGGACGAATGAGCAGTTCTTC. This chain connects TRBV5-1 to TRBJ2-1; TRBD2 matches 13 bases. Germline V gives CDR1 SGHRS, CDR2 YFSETQ. V shed 4 bases and J 7 bases; nucleotides not matched to a gene: 8. CDR3 length: 16 amino acids.

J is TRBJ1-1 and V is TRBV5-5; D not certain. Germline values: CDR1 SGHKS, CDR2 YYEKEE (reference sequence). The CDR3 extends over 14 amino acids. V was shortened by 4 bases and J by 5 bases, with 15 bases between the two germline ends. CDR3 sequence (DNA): TGTGCCAGCAGCACTGAGGTTCTCCGGACTGAAGCTTTCTTT. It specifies CASSTEVLRTEAFF. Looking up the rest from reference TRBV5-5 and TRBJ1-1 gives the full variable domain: DAGVTQSPTHLIKTRGQQVTLRCSPISGHKSVSWYQQVLGQGPQFIFQYYEKEERGRGNFPDRFSARQFPNYSSELNVNALLLGDSALYLCASSTEVLRTEAFFGQGTRLTVV.

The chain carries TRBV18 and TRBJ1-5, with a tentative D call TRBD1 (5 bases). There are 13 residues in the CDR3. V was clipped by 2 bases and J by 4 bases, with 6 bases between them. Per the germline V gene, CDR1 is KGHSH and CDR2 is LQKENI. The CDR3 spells CASSPGGNQPQHF. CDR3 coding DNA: TGTGCCAGCTCACCAGGGGGGAATCAGCCCCAGCATTTT.

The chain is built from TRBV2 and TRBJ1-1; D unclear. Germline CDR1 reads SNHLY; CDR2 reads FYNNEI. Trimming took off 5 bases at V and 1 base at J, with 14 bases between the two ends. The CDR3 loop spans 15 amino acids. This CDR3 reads CASSIQLLTNTEAFF. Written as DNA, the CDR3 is TGTGCCAGCAGTATACAGTTACTGACGAACACTGAAGCTTTCTTT.

The CDR3 sequence: CASSLGRMRVKETQYF. DNA of the CDR3: TGTGCCAGCAGCTTAGGGCGTATGAGGGTTAAGGAGACCCAGTACTTC. This sequence joins TRBV7-9 and TRBJ2-5; weak D call: TRBD2 (5 bases). The germline V and J ends were trimmed by 1 base and 5 bases, with 17 bases remaining between them. Per the germline V gene, CDR1 is SEHNR and CDR2 is FQNEAQ (reference sequence). This CDR3 is built from 16 residues.

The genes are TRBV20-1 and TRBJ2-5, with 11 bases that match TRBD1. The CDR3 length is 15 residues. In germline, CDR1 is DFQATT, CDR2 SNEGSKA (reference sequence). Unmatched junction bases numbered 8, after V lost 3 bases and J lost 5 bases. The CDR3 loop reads CSASTGTGGFETQYF. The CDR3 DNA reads TGCAGTGCTAGTACCGGGACAGGGGGATTTGAGACCCAGTACTTC.

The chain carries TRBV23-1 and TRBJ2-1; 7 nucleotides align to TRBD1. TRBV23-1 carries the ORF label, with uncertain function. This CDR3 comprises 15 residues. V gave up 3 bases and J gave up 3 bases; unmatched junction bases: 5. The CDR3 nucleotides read TGCGCCAGCAGTCATCTGGGACAGAACTACAATGAGCAGTTCTTC. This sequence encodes CASSHLGQNYNEQFF.

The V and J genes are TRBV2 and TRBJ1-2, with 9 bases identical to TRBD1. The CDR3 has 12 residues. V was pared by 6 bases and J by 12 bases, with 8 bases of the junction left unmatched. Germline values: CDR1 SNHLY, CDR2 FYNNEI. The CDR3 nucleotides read TGTGCCAGCAGGAGGGGGGACAGGGAACACACCTTC. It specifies CASRRGDREHTF.

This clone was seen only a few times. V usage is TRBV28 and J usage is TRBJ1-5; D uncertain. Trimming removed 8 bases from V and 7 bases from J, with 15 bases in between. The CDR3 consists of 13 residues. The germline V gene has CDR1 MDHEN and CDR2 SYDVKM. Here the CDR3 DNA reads TGTGCCAGCGCTCCCGGTCGAAGACAGCCCCAGCATTTT. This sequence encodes CASAPGRRQPQHF.

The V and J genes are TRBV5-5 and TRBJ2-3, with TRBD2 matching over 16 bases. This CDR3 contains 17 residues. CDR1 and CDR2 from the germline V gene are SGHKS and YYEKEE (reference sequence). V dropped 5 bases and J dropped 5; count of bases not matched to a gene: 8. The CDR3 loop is CASSSGLAGGLGDTQYF. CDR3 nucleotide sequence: TGTGCCAGCAGTTCGGGACTAGCGGGGGGGCTGGGAGATACGCAGTATTTT. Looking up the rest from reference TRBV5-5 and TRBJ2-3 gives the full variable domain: DAGVTQSPTHLIKTRGQQVTLRCSPISGHKSVSWYQQVLGQGPQFIFQYYEKEERGRGNFPDRFSARQFPNYSSELNVNALLLGDSALYLCASSSGLAGGLGDTQYFGPGTRLTVL.

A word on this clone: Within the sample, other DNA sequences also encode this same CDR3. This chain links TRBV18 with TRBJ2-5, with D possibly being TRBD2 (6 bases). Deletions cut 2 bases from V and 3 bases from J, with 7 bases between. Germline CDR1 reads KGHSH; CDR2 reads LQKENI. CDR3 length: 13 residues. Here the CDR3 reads CASSPGLKETQYF. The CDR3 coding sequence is TGTGCCAGCTCACCAGGACTAAAAGAGACCCAGTACTTC.

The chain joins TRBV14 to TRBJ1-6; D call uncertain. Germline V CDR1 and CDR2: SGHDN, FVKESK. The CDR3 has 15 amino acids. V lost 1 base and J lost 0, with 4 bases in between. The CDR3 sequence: CASSQGSSYNSPLHF. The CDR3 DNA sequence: TGTGCCAGCAGCCAAGGGAGCTCCTATAATTCACCCCTCCACTTT.